The rows below give T cell receptor beta chains drawn from one sample of a study of blood T cell repertoires in COVID-19. Some clones are missing from TCRdb's copy, which holds only in-frame ones; the method was immunoSEQ multiplex PCR. The sample records 110,000 to 150,000 clones, over 70% being singletons. What was sequenced was peripheral blood. The origin of the receptors is a woman in her forties or fifties with acute or convalescent COVID-19. The CDR3 runs from the conserved cysteine through the conserved F or W. D genes are given only for firm matches. Size tells how often a clone was seen (once, few, many) or the class of an expanded clone, and some rows leave it out.

TRBV9	NA	NA	TRBJ2-7	CASSRQGERGEQYF	TGTGCCAGCAGTCGTCAAGGGGAAAGGGGGGAGCAGTACTTC
TRBV28	NA	NA	TRBJ1-2	CASTRQGSANYGYTF	TGTGCCAGCACTCGTCAGGGATCTGCAAACTATGGCTACACCTTC
TRBV19	NA	NA	TRBJ1-1	CASSRGLNTEAFF	TGTGCCAGTAGCCGTGGGCTCAACACTGAAGCTTTCTTT
TRBV7-8	NA	TRBD2	TRBJ2-3	CASSLAPLAGGTDTQYF	TGTGCCAGCAGCTTAGCGCCGCTAGCGGGAGGGACAGATACGCAGTATTTT
TRBV6-5	NA	TRBD1	TRBJ2-3	CASSWDRGTDTQYF	TGTGCCAGCAGTTGGGACAGGGGCACAGATACGCAGTATTTT
TRBV5-1	NA	NA	TRBJ1-6	CASSLEKGADNSPLHF	TGCGCCAGCAGCTTGGAGAAGGGAGCGGATAATTCACCCCTCCACTTT
TRBV16	NA	NA	TRBJ2-1	CASSPFSNEQFF	TGTGCCAGCAGCCCCTTTTCCAATGAGCAGTTCTTC
TRBV19	NA	TRBD1	TRBJ1-1	CASSTQTGTTGGTEAFF	TGTGCCAGTAGTACACAGACTGGGACTACAGGGGGAACTGAAGCTTTCTTT
TRBV29-1	NA	NA	TRBJ1-5	CSVTGTPDQPQHF	TGCAGCGTCACCGGGACTCCCGATCAGCCCCAGCATTTT
TRBV6-4	NA	NA	TRBJ2-2	CASRGTGELFF	TGTGCCAGCCGGGGCACCGGGGAGCTGTTTTTT
TRBV5-1	NA	TRBD1	TRBJ2-7	CASSPGQGPYEQYF	TGCGCCAGCTCCCCGGGACAGGGCCCCTACGAGCAGTACTTC
TRBV29-1	many	TRBD2	TRBJ2-7	CSVEDGGGQYF	TGCAGCGTTGAAGATGGCGGGGGGCAGTACTTC
TRBV7-9	NA	TRBD1	TRBJ2-2	CASSPPGQGPNTGELFF	TGTGCCAGCAGCCCGCCAGGACAGGGTCCGAACACCGGGGAGCTGTTTTTT
TRBV4-2	NA	NA	TRBJ2-7	CASSQERGPYEQYF	TGTGCCAGCAGCCAAGAGCGGGGCCCCTACGAGCAGTACTTC
TRBV27	NA	NA	TRBJ1-1	CASSLWDTATEAFF	TGTGCCAGCAGTCTATGGGACACCGCCACTGAAGCTTTCTTT
TRBV5-6	NA	NA	TRBJ1-1	CASSFGGENTEAFF	TGTGCCAGCAGCTTCGGGGGGGAGAACACTGAAGCTTTCTTT
TRBV27	few	TRBD1	TRBJ1-2	CASSRYKGATHGYTF	TGTGCCAGCAGCCGGTATAAGGGGGCGACGCATGGCTACACCTTC
TRBV19	NA	NA	TRBJ1-1	CASTLPQGRNTEAFF	TGTGCCAGTACTCTACCGCAGGGGCGGAACACTGAAGCTTTCTTT
TRBV19	NA	NA	TRBJ2-1	CASSISYNEQFF	TGTGCCAGTAGTATTAGTTACAATGAGCAGTTCTTC
TRBV5-4	once	TRBD1	TRBJ2-5	CASSLGIGQGVRETQYF	TGTGCCAGCAGCTTAGGGATAGGACAGGGGGTGAGGGAGACCCAGTACTTC
TRBV6-5	once	NA	TRBJ1-1	CASSWGGTEAFF	TGTGCCAGCAGCTGGGGGGGCACTGAAGCTTTCTTT
TRBV7-9	NA	NA	TRBJ2-7	CASSLELLYEQYF	TGTGCCAGCAGCTTAGAACTCCTCTACGAGCAGTACTTC
TRBV30	NA	TRBD2	TRBJ2-7	CAWSAGGSYEQYF	TGTGCCTGGAGTGCCGGGGGGTCCTACGAGCAGTACTTC
TRBV2	few	TRBD1	TRBJ2-1	CASSEDRLRFF	TGTGCCAGCAGTGAGGACAGGTTGCGGTTCTTC
TRBV5-4	NA	TRBD2	TRBJ2-1	CAIDPGLAGPSSYNEQFF	TGTGCCATCGATCCTGGACTAGCGGGGCCGAGCTCCTACAATGAGCAGTTCTTC
TRBV14	NA	NA	TRBJ2-7	CASSQARYEQYF	TGTGCCAGCAGCCAAGCCCGCTACGAGCAGTACTTC
TRBV5-1	NA	NA	TRBJ2-1	CASSPTAGALYNEQFF	TGCGCCAGCAGCCCGACAGCAGGGGCCCTCTACAATGAGCAGTTCTTC
TRBV6-5	NA	NA	TRBJ1-1	CASTPMMNTEAFF	TGTGCCAGCACCCCTATGATGAACACTGAAGCTTTCTTT
TRBV6-5	NA	NA	TRBJ1-1	CASSARVQATYGAFF	TGTGCCAGCAGCGCCAGGGTACAGGCAACCTACGGAGCTTTCTTT
TRBV28	NA	NA	TRBJ1-3	CASSKQGGNTIYF	TGTGCCAGCAGTAAACAGGGAGGAAACACCATATATTTT
TRBV28	NA	TRBD1	TRBJ1-2	CASSSPATGGNYGYTF	TGTGCCAGCAGTTCACCAGCGACAGGGGGGAACTATGGCTACACCTTC
TRBV5-1	NA	TRBD2	TRBJ2-3	CATKPPPGLAAWGGTDTQYF	TGCGCCACCAAACCTCCCCCGGGACTAGCGGCCTGGGGGGGGACAGATACGCAGTATTTT
TRBV11-1	NA	NA	TRBJ1-2	CASSLNRRGYGYTF	TGTGCCAGCAGCTTAAACAGGAGGGGCTATGGCTACACCTTC
TRBV12-3/TRBV12-4	NA	TRBD1	TRBJ2-5	CASSFAGGETQYF	TGTGCCAGCAGTTTTGCAGGGGGCGAGACCCAGTACTTC
TRBV5-4	NA	NA	TRBJ2-2	CASVSRGGNTGELFF	TGTGCCAGCGTTTCAAGAGGGGGGAACACCGGGGAGCTGTTTTTT
TRBV7-6	NA	NA	TRBJ2-3	CASSSGVGTDTQYF	TGTGCCAGCAGCTCCGGGGTTGGCACAGATACGCAGTATTTT
TRBV7-9	NA	NA	TRBJ1-3	CASSHNGNRADTIYF	TGTGCCAGCAGCCATAACGGGAACAGGGCAGACACCATATATTTT